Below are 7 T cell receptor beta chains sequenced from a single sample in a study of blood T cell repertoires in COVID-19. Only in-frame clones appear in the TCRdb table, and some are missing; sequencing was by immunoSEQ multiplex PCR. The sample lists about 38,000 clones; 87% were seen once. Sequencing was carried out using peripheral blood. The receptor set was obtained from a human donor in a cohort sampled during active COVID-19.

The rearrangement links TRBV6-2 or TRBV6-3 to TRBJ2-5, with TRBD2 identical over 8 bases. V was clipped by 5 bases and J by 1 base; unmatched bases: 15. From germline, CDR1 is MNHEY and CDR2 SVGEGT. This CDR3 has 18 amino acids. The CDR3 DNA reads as TGTGCCAGCAGTGCTTTCGGATGGGGTAGCGGGATCCAAGAGACCCAGTACTTC. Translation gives CASSAFGWGSGIQETQYF.

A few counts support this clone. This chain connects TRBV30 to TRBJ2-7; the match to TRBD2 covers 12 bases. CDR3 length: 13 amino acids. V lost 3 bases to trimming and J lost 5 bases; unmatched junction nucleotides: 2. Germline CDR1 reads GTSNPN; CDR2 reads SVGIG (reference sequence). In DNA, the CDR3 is TGTGCCTGGAGACTAGCGGGAGGAAACGAGCAGTACTTC. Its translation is CAWRLAGGNEQYF.

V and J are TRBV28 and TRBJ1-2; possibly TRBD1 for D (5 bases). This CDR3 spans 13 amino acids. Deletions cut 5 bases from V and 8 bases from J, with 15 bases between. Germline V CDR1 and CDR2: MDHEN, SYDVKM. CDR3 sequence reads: CASSPSGGFGYTF. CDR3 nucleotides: TGTGCCAGCAGTCCCTCCGGGGGGTTCGGCTACACCTTC.

For the CDR3, the DNA is TGTGCCAGCAGTTACACGGAGGACAGGACAAATTCACCCCTCCACTTT. Its protein is CASSYTEDRTNSPLHF. The chain couples TRBV6-5 to TRBJ1-6; TRBD1 aligns across 7 bases. Germline-derived CDR1 and CDR2 are MNHEY and SVGAGI. The CDR3 totals 16 residues. The V and J ends lost 2 bases and 7 bases, in that order; junction bases with no gene match: 8.

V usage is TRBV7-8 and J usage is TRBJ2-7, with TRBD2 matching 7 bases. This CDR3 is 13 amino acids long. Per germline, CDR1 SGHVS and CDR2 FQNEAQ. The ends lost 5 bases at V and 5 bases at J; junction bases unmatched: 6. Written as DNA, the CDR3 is TGTGCCAGCAGCCCGACTAGCTTACACGAGCAGTACTTC. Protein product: CASSPTSLHEQYF.

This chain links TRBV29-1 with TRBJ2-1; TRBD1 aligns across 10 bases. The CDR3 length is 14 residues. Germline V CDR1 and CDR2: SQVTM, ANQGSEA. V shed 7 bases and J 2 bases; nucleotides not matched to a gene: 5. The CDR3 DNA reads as TGCAGCGAGACCGGGACAGGGGCCTACAATGAGCAGTTCTTC. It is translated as CSETGTGAYNEQFF.

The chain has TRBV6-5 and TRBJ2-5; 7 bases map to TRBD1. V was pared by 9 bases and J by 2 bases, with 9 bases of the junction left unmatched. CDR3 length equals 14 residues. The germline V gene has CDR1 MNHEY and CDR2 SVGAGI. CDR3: CARSGQPEQETQYF. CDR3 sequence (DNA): TGTGCCAGATCGGGACAGCCGGAGCAAGAGACCCAGTACTTC.